This T cell receptor (beta chain) is from a study of blood T cells in healthy people across ages. The study's findings and limits: A strong correlation was seen between TCR beta diversity and naive T cell percentage.

PCR was performed a second time for 7 to 11 cycles using a sample-barcoded 5' primer and a J-beta primer mix. The study obtained at least 2.5 million CDR3-containing paired-end reads from every sample. TCRdb recomputed calls from the 5' RACE reads with MiXCR, one row per CDR3 protein. The sample yields roughly 700,000 distinct CDR3 sequences, 20% to 25% seen once. This clonotype was counted once. The antigen remains unidentified. Extractions gave at least 6 micrograms of total RNA per sample. The CDR3 has 14 residues. Germline CDR1 reads ENHRY; CDR2 reads SYGVKD. V lost 7 bases, J lost 2 bases, and 5 bases stayed unmatched. These data were likewise used in another study, on T cells of mothers and their children.

The receptor was isolated from a boy aged 5-17 years in good health. The chain uses TRBV10-3 and TRBJ2-5; the match to TRBD2 covers 9 bases. Sequenced material: blood. In DNA form, the CDR3 reads TGTGCCATCAAGCCAGCGGGAGGACAAGAGACCCAGTACTTC. Translation gives CAIKPAGGQETQYF.